The 25 T cell receptor beta chains presented below share a single source sample, sequenced in a study of siplizumab effects on memory and regulatory T cells. Assay used: immunoSEQ multiplex PCR; TCRdb lists only in-frame clones, some missing. Of 90,000 to 110,000 clones listed, approximately 94% are singletons. The sample comprised CD4+ T cells sorted from blood. The receptors shown here come from a human donor in good health.

This chain joins TRBV5-6 and TRBJ2-7; 13 positions match TRBD2. CDR1 SGHDT and CDR2 YYEEEE come from the germline V gene. The CDR3 loop spans 15 amino acids. The V segment lost 3 bases and the J segment 3 bases; nucleotides outside the gene matches: 3. CDR3 amino acids: CASSSWTSGSYEQYF. The DNA of the CDR3 is TGTGCCAGCAGCTCCTGGACTAGCGGGAGCTACGAGCAGTACTTC.

The J gene is TRBJ1-5, the V gene TRBV4-1; TRBD1 agrees at 9 bases. Germline V lookup: CDR1 MGHRA, CDR2 YSYEKL. The CDR3 totals 13 residues. The trim removed 5 bases at V and 9 bases at J, leaving 5 bases unmatched. CDR3 coding DNA: TGCGCCAGCAGCAAACCGGGACAGGGGCCCCAGCATTTT. Its translation: CASSKPGQGPQHF.

The gene calls are TRBV18 and TRBJ2-6; 10 bases are shared with TRBD1. J lost 4 bases, V lost 1 base, and 7 bases had no gene match. Germline CDR1 and CDR2: KGHSH and LQKENI. The CDR3 totals 18 residues. The CDR3 nucleotides read TGTGCCAGCTCACCACTACCGGGACAGGGGTTAGGGGCCAACGTCCTGACTTTC. Amino acid sequence: CASSPLPGQGLGANVLTF.

As DNA, the CDR3 is TGTGCCAGCAGTTCCCCGGCAGGACGCAATTCACCCCTCCACTTT. Amino acids: CASSSPAGRNSPLHF. The J gene is TRBJ1-6, the V gene TRBV28, with unresolved D. V lost 4 bases to trimming and J lost 7 bases, with 14 bases between them. Germline values: CDR1 MDHEN, CDR2 SYDVKM. The CDR3 is 15 residues long.

V is TRBV18 and J is TRBJ1-5; D is ambiguous. Trimming shortened V by 3 bases and J by 2 bases, and 8 bases separated the two germline ends. Germline V gives CDR1 KGHSH, CDR2 LQKENI. The CDR3 extends over 14 amino acids. The CDR3 sequence: CASSPGFGNQPQHF. In DNA form, the CDR3 reads TGTGCCAGCTCACCGGGATTTGGCAATCAGCCCCAGCATTTT.

The V gene is TRBV7-8, the J gene TRBJ1-2; D is ambiguous. In germline, CDR1 is SGHVS, CDR2 FQNEAQ. V lost 5 bases and J 3 bases, leaving 16 bases between the germline ends. CDR3 length equals 15 residues. The CDR3: CASSNRRIGHYGYTF. In nucleotides, the CDR3 is TGTGCCAGCAGCAACAGACGGATAGGGCACTATGGCTACACCTTC.

The CDR3: CASSEGGNEQFF. In DNA form, the CDR3 reads TGTGCCAGCAGTGAAGGGGGGAATGAGCAGTTCTTC. The chain joins TRBV6-4 to TRBJ2-1, with D perhaps assigned TRBD1 or TRBD2 (6 bases each). The V gene's germline CDR1 is MRHNA and CDR2 SNTAGT. Between the trimmed V and J ends, which lost 3 bases and 7 bases, there was a span of 7 bases. CDR3 length: 12 residues.

J is TRBJ2-7 and V is TRBV30, with 9 positions matching TRBD2. Germline CDR1 and CDR2: GTSNPN and SVGIG (reference sequence). Trimming cost V 0 bases and J 3 bases; bases outside gene matches: 0. The CDR3 sequence is 13 residues long. The CDR3 protein is CAWSVLAGYEQYF. The CDR3 DNA reads as TGTGCCTGGAGTGTACTAGCGGGCTACGAGCAGTACTTC. The full variable domain, with the rest looked up from reference TRBV30 and TRBJ2-7, is SQTIHQWPATLVQPVGSPLSLECTVEGTSNPNLYWYRQAAGRGLQLLFYSVGIGQISSEVPQNLSASRPQDRQFILSSKKLLLSDSGFYLCAWSVLAGYEQYFGPGTRLTVT.

This CDR3 is CAWSVRGMGRNQPQHF. As DNA, the CDR3 is TGTGCCTGGAGTGTACGCGGGATGGGGAGGAATCAGCCCCAGCATTTT. This chain uses TRBV30 with TRBJ1-5; D is unresolved. The CDR3 covers 16 residues. CDR1 GTSNPN and CDR2 SVGIG come from the germline V gene (reference sequence). V was cut by 0 bases and J by 4 bases, with 16 bases left in between.

The table lists this clone with a count of one. V and J are TRBV18 and TRBJ2-7; the D gene could be TRBD1 or TRBD2 (6 bases each). This CDR3 is 13 amino acids long. Per the germline V gene, CDR1 is KGHSH and CDR2 is LQKENI. The V and J ends lost 5 bases and 5 bases respectively, with 13 bases between them. The CDR3 loop is CASSSPGGHEQYF. The CDR3 coding sequence is TGTGCCAGCTCATCCCCCGGGGGCCACGAGCAGTACTTC. The full variable domain, completed using reference TRBV18 and TRBJ2-7, is NAGVMQNPRHLVRRRGQEARLRCSPMKGHSHVYWYRQLPEEGLKFMVYLQKENIIDESGMPKERFSAEFPKEGPSILRIQQVVRGDSAAYFCASSSPGGHEQYFGPGTRLTVT.

The genes are TRBV7-9 and TRBJ2-1, with TRBD1 matching 7 bases. V gave up 5 bases and J gave up 8 bases; unmatched junction bases: 6. Germline V CDR1 and CDR2: SEHNR, FQNEAQ (reference sequence). The CDR3 length is 13 residues. The CDR3 protein is CASSRQGSHEQFF. CDR3 sequence (DNA): TGTGCCAGCAGCAGACAGGGTTCGCATGAGCAGTTCTTC.

CDR3 loop: CASSAATSSYEQYF. Here the CDR3 DNA reads TGTGCCAGCAGTGCCGCAACTAGCTCCTACGAGCAGTACTTC. V usage is TRBV6-1 and J usage is TRBJ2-7; TRBD2 is a possible D gene (5 bases). The CDR3 length is 14 residues. Per germline, CDR1 MNHNS and CDR2 SASEGT. Trimming cost V 4 bases and J 0 bases, with 10 bases left between them.

The V gene is TRBV7-2, the J gene TRBJ1-2; D call uncertain. The V end was cut by 5 bases, the J end by 6 bases, with 10 bases between. CDR1 is SGHTA and CDR2 is FQGNSA in the germline V gene. The CDR3 length is 12 residues. The CDR3 is CASSQTWDGYTF. The DNA for the CDR3 is TGTGCCAGCAGCCAAACATGGGATGGCTACACCTTC.

The J gene is TRBJ2-7, the V gene TRBV6-1; no definite D call. V lost 1 base and J lost 2, with 3 bases in between. This CDR3 contains 12 residues. Germline values: CDR1 MNHNS, CDR2 SASEGT. The CDR3 spells CASSEDPYEQYF. Written as DNA, the CDR3 is TGTGCCAGCAGTGAAGACCCCTACGAGCAGTACTTC.

This clone was seen a single time. V usage is TRBV5-1 and J usage is TRBJ2-3, with a tentative D call TRBD2 (5 bases). Germline CDR1 SGHRS, CDR2 YFSETQ. V lost 0 bases to trimming and J lost 4 bases, with 9 bases between them. The CDR3 contains 14 residues. The CDR3 here is CASSLAPGADTQYF. The CDR3 coding sequence is TGCGCCAGCAGCTTGGCCCCCGGGGCAGATACGCAGTATTTT.

The chain has TRBV7-2 and TRBJ2-2; D call uncertain. Germline CDR1 and CDR2: SGHTA and FQGNSA. The CDR3 is 15 amino acids. With 1 base removed from V and 2 bases from J, the gap between germline ends came to 8 bases. The CDR3 DNA is TGTGCCAGCAGCTTAGTGAGCCTAAACACCGGGGAGCTGTTTTTT. Its translation is CASSLVSLNTGELFF.

V gene TRBV5-1 combines with J gene TRBJ1-2; the match to TRBD1 covers 9 bases. The V gene's germline CDR1 is SGHRS and CDR2 YFSETQ. Trimming at V came to 0 bases and at J to 7 bases, leaving 4 bases not matched to a gene. The CDR3 contains 14 residues. The chain's CDR3 is CASSLGQGGGGYTF. The DNA for the CDR3 is TGCGCCAGCAGCTTGGGACAGGGGGGCGGTGGCTACACCTTC.

The rearrangement joins TRBV29-1 to TRBJ1-1; D ambiguous. This CDR3 has 12 residues. Trimming removed 4 bases at V and 4 bases at J, with 10 bases between. Germline V CDR1 and CDR2: SQVTM, ANQGSEA. This CDR3 reads CSVGILSTEAFF. The CDR3 DNA reads as TGCAGCGTTGGGATTCTGAGCACTGAAGCTTTCTTT.

The chain links TRBV6-6 to TRBJ2-1, with a tentative D call TRBD2 (6 bases). V was clipped by 6 bases and J by 0 bases, with 12 bases between them. The CDR3 length is 15 residues. Germline CDR1 is MNHNY and CDR2 is SVGAGI (reference sequence). The CDR3 protein is CASSQGLSSYNEQFF. Written as DNA, the CDR3 is TGTGCCAGCAGCCAGGGACTGAGCTCCTACAATGAGCAGTTCTTC.

The CDR3 coding sequence is TGTGCCAGCAGCCAAGAGGGAGACAATCAGCCCCAGCATTTT. Translation: CASSQEGDNQPQHF. The chain uses TRBV4-2 and TRBJ1-5; D unclear. The germline V gene has CDR1 LGHNA and CDR2 YNFKEQ. V was trimmed by 0 bases and J by 3 bases, leaving 6 bases between them. The length of the CDR3 is 14 residues.

The chain uses TRBV6-5 and TRBJ2-2; D is uncertain. Germline V gives CDR1 MNHEY, CDR2 SVGAGI. This CDR3 comprises 13 residues. Trimming removed 6 bases from V and 7 bases from J, with 12 bases in between. Here the CDR3 DNA reads TGTGCCAGCAGGAGACCGGGTCGCGGGGAGCTGTTTTTT. It is translated as CASRRPGRGELFF.

CDR3 bases: TGTGCCATCAGTGAGTACACAGGGGCCAGGGGCGAGCAGTACTTC. Encoded protein: CAISEYTGARGEQYF. V and J are TRBV10-3 and TRBJ2-7; 7 positions agree with TRBD1. Germline V gives CDR1 ENHRY, CDR2 SYGVKD. The CDR3 spans 15 residues. With V trimmed by 1 base and J by 6 bases, 9 bases remained unmatched.

The chain combines TRBV19 with TRBJ2-7; 9 bases map to TRBD1. Germline V gives CDR1 LNHDA, CDR2 SQIVND (reference sequence). The CDR3 sequence is 14 residues long. Unmatched junction bases numbered 6, after V lost 3 bases and J lost 6 bases. CDR3 DNA: TGTGCCAGTAGTATTGGACAGGGGTCGGTCGAGCAGTACTTC. This translates into CASSIGQGSVEQYF.

V and J are TRBV5-1 and TRBJ2-5; no firm D call. The CDR3 consists of 14 residues. Trimming removed 2 bases at V and 3 bases at J, with 11 bases between. Germline lookup yields CDR1 SGHRS and CDR2 YFSETQ. The CDR3 sequence is CASSFRQIEETQYF. The DNA for the CDR3 is TGCGCCAGCAGCTTCCGACAAATCGAAGAGACCCAGTACTTC.

The V gene is TRBV18, the J gene TRBJ1-1; possibly TRBD1 for D (5 bases). Trimming shortened V by 6 bases and J by 7 bases, and 12 bases separated the two germline ends. Germline values: CDR1 KGHSH, CDR2 LQKENI. The CDR3 extends over 12 amino acids. The CDR3 is CASSLTGDEAFF. The CDR3 DNA reads TGTGCCAGCTCCCTAACAGGAGATGAAGCTTTCTTT.